This T cell receptor (beta chain) was sequenced for a study of blood T cell repertoires in COVID-19. This clone turned up a few times. In the source study's methods: Nucleated cell counts were estimated from reference gene primer amplification. TCRdb's table, derived via immunoSEQ multiplex PCR, lists solely in-frame clones and lacks some. Clone size and the V and J calls come from that table; the DNA yielded D and trimming. Here the sample spans roughly 190,000 clones, approximately 86% being singletons. This receptor was identified in a woman aged 40 to 50 in a cohort exposed to, infected with or recovered from COVID-19 (not recorded which). Sequenced input: PBMCs or T cells enriched from blood (not recorded which).

The CDR3 DNA sequence: TGTGCCAGCAGCCGGGGACAGGGGTACGAGCAGTACTTC. Residues: CASSRGQGYEQYF. This rearrangement joins TRBV7-6 to TRBJ2-7; 10 bases are shared with TRBD1. CDR3 size: 13 residues. Per germline, CDR1 SGHVS and CDR2 FNYEAQ. Trimming removed 5 bases from V and 4 bases from J; junction bases left unmatched: 2.